This T cell receptor beta chain came from a study of beta chain features in type 1 diabetes. Study background: Analysis included around 100 million sorted cells drawn from all samples.

Details on this clone: Antigen: not known.

Every bit of the isolated RNA underwent reverse transcription, so sequencing read expressed TCRB transcripts. Assay used: immunoSEQ multiplex PCR; TCRdb lists only in-frame clones, some missing. The sample has about 650,000 clones, around an eighth seen once. General study points: The study notes PCR might favor shorter templates equally in patients and controls. Among patients with Type 1 diabetes, TCRB CDR3s were moderately but significantly shorter in every one of the four CD4+ subsets.

Stem cell-like memory, regulatory, central memory and naive CD4+ cells were sorted via CD45RO/CCR7/CD25/CD127/CD95/CD27. The germline V gene encodes CDR1 SGHAT and CDR2 FQDESV (reference sequence). The ends were cut back, 4 bases at V and 6 bases at J, with 24 bases in the middle. The CDR3 runs 17 residues. This TCR was recovered from a man younger than 45 with type 1 diabetes. This chain links TRBV11-1 with TRBJ1-2; a possible D gene is TRBD1 (6 bases). The source material was naive CD4+ T cells from blood. CDR3 coding DNA: TGTGCCAGCAGCTCCCAACCAGGTGGAGGGGGAGCGCATGGCTACACCTTC. Protein product: CASSSQPGGGGAHGYTF.